These 18 T cell receptor beta chains were sequenced from one sample in a study of blood T cell repertoires in COVID-19 (dated by TCRdb to the early 2020s). Library creation used the immunoSEQ multiplex PCR assay. TCRdb re-hosts the immuneACCESS table, in-frame sequences only. Its copies lack some clones; in the studies checked, an unresolved V gene accounts for under half of them, and the cause for the rest is not known. Counted in this sample were 90,000 to 130,000 clones; around 76% of them appeared once. The top ten clonotypes cover around 4% of the sample. Specimen: peripheral blood. These receptors originate from a woman of 80 years or more with acute or convalescent COVID-19.

J is TRBJ1-4 and V is TRBV18; D uncertain. The V end lost 6 bases, the J end lost 7 bases, and 15 bases lay between the germline ends. This CDR3 has 14 amino acids. Germline V lookup: CDR1 KGHSH, CDR2 LQKENI. This chain's CDR3 is CASSPREFGEKLFF. CDR3 in DNA: TGTGCCAGCTCCCCTCGGGAATTTGGTGAAAAACTGTTTTTT.

In DNA, the CDR3 is TGTGCCAGCAGCATTCAGGCTGGGGGGTCCGGTAACACCATATATTTT. Protein: CASSIQAGGSGNTIYF. The genes are TRBV7-2 and TRBJ1-3; D perhaps matches TRBD1 (5 bases). The CDR3 runs to 16 residues. The ends were cut back, 5 bases at V and 7 bases at J, with 21 bases in the middle. Germline CDR1 is SGHTA and CDR2 is FQGNSA. The full variable domain, with the rest looked up from reference TRBV7-2 and TRBJ1-3, is GAGVSQSPSNKVTEKGKDVELRCDPISGHTALYWYRQSLGQGLEFLIYFQGNSAPDKSGLPSDRFSAERTGGSVSTLTIQRTQQEDSAVYLCASSIQAGGSGNTIYFGEGSWLTVV.

This clone was seen more than once but under ten times. The chain links TRBV14 to TRBJ1-6; no firm D call. This CDR3 has 12 residues. V lost 2 bases, J lost 8 bases, and 4 bases lay in between. Germline V gene data show CDR1 as SGHDN and CDR2 as FVKESK. CDR3 amino acids: CASSQQYSPLHF. The CDR3 nucleotides are TGTGCCAGCAGCCAACAGTATTCACCCCTCCACTTT.

The chain joins TRBV12-3 or TRBV12-4 to TRBJ2-5; TRBD2 is a possible D gene (5 bases). With 3 bases removed from V and 5 bases from J, the gap between germline ends came to 10 bases. The CDR3 runs to 13 residues. The CDR3 reads CASSFSGGETQYF. CDR3 DNA: TGTGCCAGCAGTTTCAGCGGCGGGGAGACCCAGTACTTC.

This chain joins TRBV5-8 and TRBJ2-5; no definite D call. V was clipped by 2 bases and J by 5 bases, with 4 bases between them. Germline V gene data show CDR1 as SGHTS and CDR2 as YDEGEE. The CDR3 is 11 residues long. The CDR3 is CASSFLETQYF. The CDR3 nucleotides read TGTGCCAGCAGCTTCTTGGAGACCCAGTACTTC.

This chain links TRBV6-1 with TRBJ2-7; perhaps TRBD2 as D (7 bases). V lost 3 bases and J 2 bases, leaving 11 bases between the germline ends. The germline V gene encodes CDR1 MNHNS and CDR2 SASEGT. The CDR3 spans 14 residues. The CDR3, as DNA: TGTGCCAGCAGTGATACGGGGGGCCCCTACGAGCAGTACTTC. Its protein product is CASSDTGGPYEQYF.

This CDR3 is CASSLSGQSYEQYF. The CDR3, as DNA: TGCGCCAGCAGCTTATCGGGACAGTCCTACGAGCAGTACTTC. This sequence joins TRBV5-1 and TRBJ2-7; 7 bases match TRBD1. CDR1 is SGHRS, CDR2 YFSETQ, per germline. CDR3 length: 14 residues. Losses at the gene ends were 2 bases for V and 1 base for J; bases not matched to a gene: 3.

The J gene is TRBJ2-3, the V gene TRBV5-4; weak D call: TRBD1 (6 bases). V was clipped by 2 bases and J by 5 bases, with 9 bases between them. CDR1 and CDR2 from the germline V gene are SGHNT and YYREEE (reference sequence). This CDR3 contains 13 residues. DNA of the CDR3: TGTGCCAGCAGCTTTACAGGGATAGATACGCAGTATTTT. This codes for CASSFTGIDTQYF.

V usage is TRBV5-5 and J usage is TRBJ1-1; unclear D gene. Per the germline V gene, CDR1 is SGHKS and CDR2 is YYEKEE (reference sequence). V dropped 0 bases and J dropped 0 bases, with 12 bases sitting between them. This CDR3 comprises 16 residues. DNA of the CDR3: TGTGCCAGCAGCTTGGCACAGCTCTCCATGAACACTGAAGCTTTCTTT. Encoded protein: CASSLAQLSMNTEAFF.

This sequence joins TRBV7-2 and TRBJ2-2; 9 nucleotides agree with TRBD1. CDR1 and CDR2 (germline): SGHTA, FQGNSA. After removal of 1 base from V and 6 bases from J, the junction contained 6 bases not matched to a gene. The CDR3 loop spans 16 amino acids. DNA of the CDR3: TGTGCCAGCAGCTTAGTAGCCGGACAGGGGTCCGGGGAGCTGTTTTTT. It is translated as CASSLVAGQGSGELFF.

The table lists this clone with a few counts. The chain employs TRBV5-4 and TRBJ1-2, with a weak D call TRBD1 (5 bases). Germline CDR1 SGHNT, CDR2 YYREEE (reference sequence). This CDR3 has 15 residues. Trimming shortened V by 0 bases and J by 6 bases, and 15 bases separated the two germline ends. The CDR3 DNA follows: TGTGCCAGCAGCTTGGTCGCAGGGTCATCCCATGGCTACACCTTC. Its protein is CASSLVAGSSHGYTF.

The V and J genes are TRBV5-5 and TRBJ1-2; the D is unclear. The CDR3 consists of 13 residues. V was cut by 5 bases and J by 7 bases, with 15 bases left in between. Germline V lookup: CDR1 SGHKS, CDR2 YYEKEE (reference sequence). The CDR3 spells CASSSRETSGYTF. As DNA, the CDR3 is TGTGCCAGCAGTAGTCGGGAGACGAGTGGCTACACCTTC.

The J gene is TRBJ2-1, the V gene TRBV5-4; D perhaps matches TRBD2 (5 bases). The CDR3 has 15 residues. V dropped 1 base and J dropped 0 bases, with 8 bases sitting between them. Germline V gene data show CDR1 as SGHNT and CDR2 as YYREEE (reference sequence). In DNA, the CDR3 is TGTGCCAGCAGCTTGATGGGGAGCTCCTACAATGAGCAGTTCTTC. Amino acids: CASSLMGSSYNEQFF.

V is TRBV27 and J is TRBJ2-3; D may be TRBD1 (5 bases). In germline, CDR1 is MNHEY, CDR2 SMNVEV (reference sequence). The CDR3 extends over 14 amino acids. V was clipped by 6 bases and J by 2 bases, with 12 bases between them. CDR3 region: CASRYAGSTDTQYF. The CDR3 DNA sequence: TGTGCCAGCAGGTACGCAGGGTCCACAGATACGCAGTATTTT.

The chain carries TRBV4-1 and TRBJ2-3, with D maybe TRBD2 (6 bases). This CDR3 is built from 13 residues. CDR1 and CDR2 (germline): MGHRA, YSYEKL. The V end lost 5 bases, the J end lost 5 bases, and 11 bases lay between the germline ends. For the CDR3, the DNA is TGCGCCAGCAGCGCTACTAGCCGAGATACGCAGTATTTT. Protein sequence: CASSATSRDTQYF.

The gene calls are TRBV6-6 and TRBJ1-5; possible D gene TRBD1, 5 bases. There are 16 residues in the CDR3. V gave up 7 bases and J gave up 1 base, with 17 bases separating them. The germline V gene has CDR1 MNHNY and CDR2 SVGAGI (reference sequence). CDR3 protein: CASIPGGALSNQPQHF. The CDR3 coding sequence is TGTGCCAGCATTCCGGGAGGGGCCCTAAGCAATCAGCCCCAGCATTTT.

The rearrangement joins TRBV5-8 to TRBJ2-7, with TRBD1 matching 9 bases. This CDR3 comprises 12 residues. Germline V CDR1 and CDR2: SGHTS, YDEGEE. V shed 3 bases, J shed 9 bases, and the junction held 4 bases outside the gene matches. CDR3 residues: CASSSTGGRQYF. The DNA of the CDR3 is TGTGCCAGCAGCTCGACAGGGGGTAGGCAGTACTTC.

The V call is TRBV10-3, the J call TRBJ1-5, with D unresolved. The CDR3 consists of 15 residues. The V end lost 6 bases, the J end lost 5 bases, and 17 bases lay between the germline ends. Germline CDR1 is ENHRY and CDR2 is SYGVKD. The DNA of the CDR3 is TGTGCCATCAGCGCACACGCCTCAGGCGATCAGCCCCAGCATTTT. Residues: CAISAHASGDQPQHF.